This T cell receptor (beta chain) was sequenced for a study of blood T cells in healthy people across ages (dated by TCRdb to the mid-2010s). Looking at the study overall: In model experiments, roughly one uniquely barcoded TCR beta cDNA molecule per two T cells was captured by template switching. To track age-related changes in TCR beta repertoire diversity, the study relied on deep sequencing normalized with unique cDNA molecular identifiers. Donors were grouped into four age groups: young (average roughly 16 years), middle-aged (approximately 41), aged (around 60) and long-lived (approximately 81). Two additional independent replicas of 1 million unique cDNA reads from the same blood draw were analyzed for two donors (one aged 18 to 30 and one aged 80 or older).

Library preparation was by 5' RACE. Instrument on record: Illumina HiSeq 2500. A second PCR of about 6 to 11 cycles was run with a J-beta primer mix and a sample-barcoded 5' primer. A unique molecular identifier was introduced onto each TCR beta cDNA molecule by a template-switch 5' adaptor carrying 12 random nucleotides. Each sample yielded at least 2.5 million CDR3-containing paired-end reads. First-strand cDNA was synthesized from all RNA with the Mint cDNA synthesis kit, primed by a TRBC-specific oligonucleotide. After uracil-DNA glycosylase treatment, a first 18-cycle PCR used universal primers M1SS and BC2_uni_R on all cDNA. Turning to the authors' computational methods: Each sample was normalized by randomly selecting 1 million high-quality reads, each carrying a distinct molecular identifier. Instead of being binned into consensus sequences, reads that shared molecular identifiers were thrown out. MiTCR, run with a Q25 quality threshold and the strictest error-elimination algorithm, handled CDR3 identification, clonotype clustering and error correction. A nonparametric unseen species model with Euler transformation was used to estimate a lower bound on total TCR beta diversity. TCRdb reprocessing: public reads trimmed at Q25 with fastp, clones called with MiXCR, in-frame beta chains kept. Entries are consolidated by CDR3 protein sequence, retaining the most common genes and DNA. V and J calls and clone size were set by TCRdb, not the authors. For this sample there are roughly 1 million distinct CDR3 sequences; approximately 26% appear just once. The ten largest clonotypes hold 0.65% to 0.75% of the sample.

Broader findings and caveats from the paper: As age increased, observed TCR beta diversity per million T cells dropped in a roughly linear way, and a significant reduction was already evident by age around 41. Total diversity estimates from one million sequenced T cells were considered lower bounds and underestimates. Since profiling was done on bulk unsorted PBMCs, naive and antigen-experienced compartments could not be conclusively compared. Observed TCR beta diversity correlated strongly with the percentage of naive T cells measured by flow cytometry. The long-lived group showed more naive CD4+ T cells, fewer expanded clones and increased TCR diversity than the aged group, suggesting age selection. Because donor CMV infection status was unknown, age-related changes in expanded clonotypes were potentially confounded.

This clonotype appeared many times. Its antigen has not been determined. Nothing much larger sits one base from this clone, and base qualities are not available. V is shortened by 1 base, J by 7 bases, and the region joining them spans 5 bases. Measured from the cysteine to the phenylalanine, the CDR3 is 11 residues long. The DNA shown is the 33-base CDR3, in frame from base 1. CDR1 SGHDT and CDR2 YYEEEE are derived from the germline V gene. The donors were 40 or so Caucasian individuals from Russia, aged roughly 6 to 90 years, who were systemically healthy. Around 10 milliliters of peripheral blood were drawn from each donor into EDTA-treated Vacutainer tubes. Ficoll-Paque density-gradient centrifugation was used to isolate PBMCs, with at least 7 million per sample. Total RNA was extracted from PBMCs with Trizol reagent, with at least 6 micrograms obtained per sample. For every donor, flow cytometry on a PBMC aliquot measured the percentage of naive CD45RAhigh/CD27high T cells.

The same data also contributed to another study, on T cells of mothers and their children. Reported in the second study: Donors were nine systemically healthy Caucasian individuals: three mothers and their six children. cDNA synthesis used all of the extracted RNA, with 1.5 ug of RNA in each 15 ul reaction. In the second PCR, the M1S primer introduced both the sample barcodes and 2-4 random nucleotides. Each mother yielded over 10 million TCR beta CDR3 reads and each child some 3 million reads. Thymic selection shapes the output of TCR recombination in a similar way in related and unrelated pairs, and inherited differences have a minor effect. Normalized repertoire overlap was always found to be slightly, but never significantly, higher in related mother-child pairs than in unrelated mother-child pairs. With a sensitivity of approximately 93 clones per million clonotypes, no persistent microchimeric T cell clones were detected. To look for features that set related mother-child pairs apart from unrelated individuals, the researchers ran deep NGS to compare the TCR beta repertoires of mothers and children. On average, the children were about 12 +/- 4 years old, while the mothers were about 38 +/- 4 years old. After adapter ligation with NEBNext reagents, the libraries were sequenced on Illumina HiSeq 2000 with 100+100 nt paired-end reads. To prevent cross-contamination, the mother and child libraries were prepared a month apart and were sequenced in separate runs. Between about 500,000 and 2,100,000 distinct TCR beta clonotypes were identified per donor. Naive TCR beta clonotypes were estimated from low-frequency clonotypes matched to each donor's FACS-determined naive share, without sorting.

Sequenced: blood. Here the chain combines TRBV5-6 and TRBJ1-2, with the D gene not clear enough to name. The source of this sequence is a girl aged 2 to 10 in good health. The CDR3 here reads CASSLSFGYTF. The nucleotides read TGTGCCAGCAGCTTGTCGTTTGGCTACACCTTC.